A selection of T cell receptor beta chains follows, all from one sample in a study of T cell changes during pregnancy in multiple sclerosis. The table came from immunoSEQ multiplex PCR; TCRdb's copy has only in-frame clones and leaves some out. This sample has around 35,000 clones, with 85% to 95% found just once. The input for sequencing was CD4+ T cells from peripheral blood mononuclear cells, taken in the second trimester of pregnancy. These TCRs come from a female donor with multiple sclerosis, enrolled in a pregnancy study. CDR3s include the opening cysteine and the closing phenylalanine or tryptophan. D genes are given only for firm matches.

j_gene,d_gene,v_gene,CDR3aa
TRBJ1-3,-,TRBV11-2,CASSWAGSGNTIYF
TRBJ1-2,TRBD1,TRBV18,CASSPSGGEGYTF
TRBJ2-1,-,TRBV5-1,CASSLAVHANNEQFF
TRBJ1-2,-,TRBV19,CASAGGAGGYTF
TRBJ2-5,TRBD1,TRBV5-1,CASSTGQGAGETQYF
TRBJ1-1,TRBD1,TRBV27,CASSLLPGTGGTWGAFF
TRBJ1-2,-,TRBV6-1,CASSPTYTGPGGYTF
TRBJ2-1,TRBD2,TRBV27,CASSFLQAGGRDEQFF
TRBJ2-7,TRBD2,TRBV5-6,CASSLWYSGTYEQYF
TRBJ1-5,TRBD1,TRBV30,CAFSLGQGVGQPQHF
TRBJ1-2,-,TRBV5-1,CASSQDIYGYTF
TRBJ2-5,TRBD1,TRBV12-5,CASGSGGQGGQETQYF
TRBJ1-5,TRBD1,TRBV6-4,CASSDKGARYQYSNQPQHF
TRBJ1-4,TRBD1,TRBV5-1,CASSLAQRTGRLGKEKLFF
TRBJ2-1,TRBD1,TRBV18,CASSPFRDRENNEQFF
TRBJ1-5,TRBD1,TRBV5-3,CARSRVRDRGRLGGQPQHF
TRBJ1-1,-,TRBV7-9,CASSLSWTAGTEAFF
TRBJ1-5,-,TRBV6-1,CASSDSQTGNQPQHF
TRBJ2-2,-,TRBV30,CAWSMLAAGELFF
TRBJ2-7,-,TRBV20-1,CSALARDEQYF
TRBJ1-5,TRBD1,TRBV7-2,CASSWDRELNQPQHF
TRBJ1-5,-,TRBV4-3,CASSQKMGGDGDNQPQHF
TRBJ2-2,TRBD2,TRBV5-1,CASSATSGATGELFF